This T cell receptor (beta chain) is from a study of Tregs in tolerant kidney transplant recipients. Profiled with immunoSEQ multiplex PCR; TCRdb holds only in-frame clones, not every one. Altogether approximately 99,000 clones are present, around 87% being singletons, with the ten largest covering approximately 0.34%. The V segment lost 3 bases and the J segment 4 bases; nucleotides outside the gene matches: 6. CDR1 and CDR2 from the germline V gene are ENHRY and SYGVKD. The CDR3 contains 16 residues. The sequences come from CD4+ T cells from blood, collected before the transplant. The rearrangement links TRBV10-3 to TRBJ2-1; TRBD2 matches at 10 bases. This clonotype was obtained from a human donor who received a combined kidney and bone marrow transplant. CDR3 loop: CAISDILAGEYNEQFF. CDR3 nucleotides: TGTGCCATCAGTGACATCCTAGCGGGAGAATACAATGAGCAGTTCTTC.